This T cell receptor beta chain was recorded in a study of T cells in Graves' hyperthyroidism and ophthalmopathy. Findings and limits, study-wide: Blood also held most thyroid clonotypes expanded beyond 0.001.

With respect to this clonotype: What it recognizes is unknown.

What was amplified from RNA transcripts were TCR beta CDR3 regions. With the HTBI primer set, the TCR CDR3 went through a first round of RT-PCR. TCRdb itself ran the multiplex PCR reads through MiXCR, one entry per CDR3 protein. This sample has hundreds of thousands of distinct CDR3 sequences, with less than 20% found just once. Graves' hyperthyroidism showing no ophthalmopathy progression within 18 months was considered stable. Clinical symptoms, serum thyroxine, TRAb, thyroid ultrasound and orbital computed tomography informed diagnoses. The CDR3 has 13 residues. Germline V gene data show CDR1 as DFQATT and CDR2 as SNEGSKA (reference sequence). V lost 4 bases, J lost 6 bases, and 14 bases lay in between.

This chain links TRBV20-1 with TRBJ2-3; TRBD1 might be the D (5 bases). The sample comprised blood. This TCR derives from a woman younger than 35 with Graves' hyperthyroidism. In DNA form, the CDR3 reads TGCAGTGCTATAAGGACACTTCAGGATACGCAGTATTTT. Protein product: CSAIRTLQDTQYF.